These 26 T cell receptor beta chains originate from one sample sequenced in a study of beta chain features in type 1 diabetes. These TCRs are of unknown antigen specificity. Whole-study findings and limits: Type 1 diabetes patients had TCRB CDR3s that were shorter (moderately but significantly so) in all four CD4+ subsets.

Of the isolated RNA, all was reverse transcribed, and so the sequenced material was expressed TCRB transcripts. Generated by immunoSEQ multiplex PCR, the TCRdb table keeps only in-frame clones and is missing some. The data show about 660,000 clones, around an eighth seen once. The sequencing sample was made of naive CD4+ T cells from blood. These receptors were collected from a man aged 18 to 29 with type 1 diabetes.

This chain uses TRBV10-3 with TRBJ2-5; 7 bases map to TRBD1. The CDR3 covers 17 residues. Germline trimming cut 0 bases from V and 0 bases from J; bases unmatched to any gene: 7. The germline gives CDR1 ENHRY, CDR2 SYGVKD. This CDR3 reads CAISESRGGQHQETQYF. CDR3 in DNA: TGTGCCATCAGTGAGTCTAGAGGGGGACAGCACCAAGAGACCCAGTACTTC.

Only a few counts were recorded for this clone. This chain connects TRBV25-1 to TRBJ2-7; a possible D gene is TRBD1 (6 bases). This CDR3 contains 15 residues. Germline CDR1 and CDR2: MGHDK and SYGVNS. The V and J ends lost 4 bases and 0 bases respectively, with 13 bases between them. This chain's CDR3 is CASSANRAVSYEQYF. The CDR3, as DNA: TGTGCCAGCAGTGCCAACAGGGCCGTCTCCTACGAGCAGTACTTC.

CDR3 nucleotide sequence: TGTGCCAGCAGTTTCAGAGTGGGAGAGACCCAGTACTTC. Encoded protein: CASSFRVGETQYF. The J gene is TRBJ2-5, the V gene TRBV28; D remains ambiguous. With 3 bases removed from V and 4 bases from J, the gap between germline ends came to 9 bases. In germline, CDR1 is MDHEN, CDR2 SYDVKM. This CDR3 region has 13 residues. The whole variable domain, filled in from reference TRBV28 and TRBJ2-5, reads DVKVTQSSRYLVKRTGEKVFLECVQDMDHENMFWYRQDPGLGLRLIYFSYDVKMKEKGDIPEGYSVSREKKERFSLILESASTNQTSMYLCASSFRVGETQYFGPGTRLLVL.

This sequence joins TRBV21-1 and TRBJ2-1; the D call in the table, TRBD2, was not verified against the DNA. TRBV21-1 is marked as a pseudogene. The CDR3 has 16 residues. CDR3 residues: CASIIRLAGPGNEQFF. The CDR3 DNA follows: TGTGCCAGCATCATTCGACTAGCGGGGCCGGGGAATGAGCAGTTCTTC.

The J gene is TRBJ1-4, the V gene TRBV30, with 9 nucleotides matching TRBD1. Germline V gene lookup returns CDR1 GTSNPN and CDR2 SVGIG (reference sequence). Trimming removed 1 base from V and 7 bases from J; junction bases left unmatched: 4. This CDR3 is 14 amino acids long. CDR3 coding DNA: TGTGCCTGGAGTGCGGGACAGGGAGTTGAAAAACTGTTTTTT. It is translated as CAWSAGQGVEKLFF.

The chain links TRBV2 to TRBJ2-5, with D possibly being TRBD2 (6 bases). The CDR3 is made up of 14 amino acids. Looked up from germline, CDR1 is SNHLY and CDR2 is FYNNEI. V shed 6 bases and J shed 7 bases, with 18 bases lying between them. In DNA, the CDR3 is TGTGCCAGCAGCGCATCTGGGACTGTGACGACCCAGTACTTC. Amino acids: CASSASGTVTTQYF.

The CDR3 DNA follows: TGTGCCACCAGATCCTCCGGGACAGGGGTTAACGAGCAGTACTTC. It codes for CATRSSGTGVNEQYF. V usage is TRBV15 and J usage is TRBJ2-7, with 10 bases that match TRBD1. The CDR3 extends over 15 amino acids. CDR1 is LNHNV and CDR2 is YYDKDF in the germline V gene (reference sequence). V trimming: 6 bases; J trimming: 5 bases; junction bases outside the gene matches: 10.

There are a few counts of this clone. Its ends do not fully match the called genes, so a read error is possible. The V call is TRBV18, the J call TRBJ1-1, with D unclear. The CDR3 loop spans 13 amino acids. CDR1 is KGHSH and CDR2 is LQKENI in the germline V gene. CDR3 in DNA: TGTGCCAGCACACCTATTGGGCGGGCTGAAGCTTTCTTT. Translation: CASTPIGRAEAFF.

This clone turned up a few times. This chain links TRBV10-3 with TRBJ2-5, with 7 bases fitting TRBD2. The germline CDR1 and CDR2 sequences are ENHRY and SYGVKD. J gave up 4 bases and V 0 bases, and 2 bases lay outside the gene matches. CDR3 length: 14 amino acids. The CDR3 region has the DNA TGTGCCATCAGTGAGTCGGCTAGCGGAGAGACCCAGTACTTC. This sequence encodes CAISESASGETQYF.

The chain has TRBV18 and TRBJ2-7, with D unresolved. Germline assignment: CDR1 KGHSH and CDR2 LQKENI. V was trimmed by 3 bases and J by 0 bases, leaving 9 bases between them. The CDR3 is 14 amino acids. The chain's CDR3 is CASSPRRSSYEQYF. DNA of the CDR3: TGTGCCAGCTCACCGCGAAGGAGCTCCTACGAGCAGTACTTC.

There are a few counts of this clone. The CDR3: CASSPPGGSSYNEQFF. The DNA for the CDR3 is TGTGCCAGCAGCCCACCGGGGGGAAGCTCCTACAATGAGCAGTTCTTC. J is TRBJ2-1 and V is TRBV7-2; 7 bases match TRBD2. The CDR3 is made up of 16 amino acids. V dropped 5 bases and J dropped 0; count of bases not matched to a gene: 7. From germline, CDR1 is SGHTA and CDR2 FQGNSA.

In this sample, this clone turned up a few times. This chain joins TRBV29-1 and TRBJ2-7, with D possibly matching TRBD2 (5 bases). The CDR3 is 12 amino acids. V lost 3 bases to trimming and J lost 0 bases, with 6 bases between them. Germline V gene sequence: CDR1 SQVTM, CDR2 ANQGSEA. The CDR3 DNA sequence: TGCAGCGTTGACGGGAACTCCTACGAGCAGTACTTC. Protein sequence: CSVDGNSYEQYF.

This clone was picked up a small number of times. The rearrangement links TRBV5-8 to TRBJ2-5; D unresolved. The CDR3 consists of 14 residues. Germline CDR1 and CDR2: SGHTS and YDEGEE. V was cut by 2 bases and J by 4 bases, with 12 bases left in between. In DNA, the CDR3 is TGTGCCAGCAGCTTAATTGGGGTCGCAGAGACCCAGTACTTC. Residues: CASSLIGVAETQYF.

CDR3 sequence: CAWSSKREAGYTF. As DNA, the CDR3 is TGTGCCTGGAGTTCAAAGAGGGAAGCTGGCTACACCTTC. This chain connects TRBV30 to TRBJ1-2; no definite D call. This CDR3 region has 13 residues. Germline V gene data show CDR1 as GTSNPN and CDR2 as SVGIG (reference sequence). Trimming cost V 2 bases and J 7 bases, with 14 bases left between them.

The chain has TRBV5-1 and TRBJ2-7, with D possibly called TRBD1 or TRBD2 (5 bases each). Trimming left V 1 base short and J 2 bases short, with 19 bases between. The V gene's germline CDR1 is SGHRS and CDR2 YFSETQ. The CDR3 has 17 amino acids. This chain's CDR3 is CASSLTAPGTRPYEQYF. The CDR3, as DNA: TGCGCCAGCAGCTTGACCGCGCCCGGGACGCGGCCCTACGAGCAGTACTTC.

This clone has more than one count but fewer than ten. This chain connects TRBV5-4 to TRBJ1-2, with a tentative D call TRBD1 (6 bases). This CDR3 contains 14 residues. V shed 3 bases and J shed 2 bases, with 11 bases lying between them. In germline, CDR1 is SGHNT, CDR2 YYREEE (reference sequence). The CDR3 coding sequence is TGTGCCAGCAGCTCCCCCCAGGGGAACTATGGCTACACCTTC. Its protein is CASSSPQGNYGYTF.

Notes on this clone: Other DNA sequences in the sample encode the same CDR3. The chain links TRBV30 to TRBJ2-2; D unresolved. Germline assignment: CDR1 GTSNPN and CDR2 SVGIG (reference sequence). V was pared by 0 bases and J by 3 bases, with 5 bases between. The CDR3 has 13 residues. The CDR3 coding sequence is TGTGCCTGGAGTGTACGGGACACCGGGGAGCTGTTTTTT. This translates into CAWSVRDTGELFF.

The V and J genes are TRBV5-4 and TRBJ2-1; TRBD2 is a possible D gene (5 bases). Germline CDR1 reads SGHNT; CDR2 reads YYREEE (reference sequence). CDR3 length: 18 amino acids. V was pared by 2 bases and J by 0 bases, with 18 bases between. CDR3 amino acids: CASSFRIGISSSYNEQFF. Written as DNA, the CDR3 is TGTGCCAGCAGCTTTAGAATCGGGATCAGTAGCTCCTACAATGAGCAGTTCTTC.

The chain couples TRBV5-1 to TRBJ2-3, with D possibly matching TRBD2 (5 bases). V lost 3 bases to trimming and J lost 5 bases, with 16 bases between them. Germline V CDR1 and CDR2: SGHRS, YFSETQ. This CDR3 is 15 amino acids long. The CDR3 bases are TGCGCCAGCAGCTCAGACTGGGGTGAGGGAGATACGCAGTATTTT. It yields the protein CASSSDWGEGDTQYF.

The V and J genes are TRBV10-3 and TRBJ2-3; a weak D match, TRBD2 (6 bases). V was shortened by 5 bases and J by 0 bases, with 9 bases between the two germline ends. The CDR3 spans 14 residues. Germline loops: CDR1 ENHRY, CDR2 SYGVKD. CDR3 sequence (DNA): TGTGCCATCAGTCTAGGGACTAGCACAGATACGCAGTATTTT. Translation gives CAISLGTSTDTQYF.

This clone was observed a handful of times. This chain links TRBV4-3 with TRBJ2-7; D remains unclear. Trimming removed 1 base from V and 4 bases from J, with 17 bases in between. Germline assignment: CDR1 LGHNA and CDR2 YSLEER. This CDR3 has 16 amino acids. CDR3 in amino acids: CASSQVLLLVEYEQYF. CDR3 coding DNA: TGCGCCAGCAGCCAAGTTCTCCTTCTTGTAGAGTACGAGCAGTACTTC.

Only a few counts were recorded for this clone. The chain joins TRBV7-9 to TRBJ2-1; a weak D match, TRBD2 (5 bases). Trimming took off 11 bases at V and 1 base at J, with 12 bases between the two ends. This CDR3 has 13 residues. Germline CDR1 is SEHNR and CDR2 is FQNEAQ (reference sequence). The CDR3 protein is CAGMRGSYNEQFF. CDR3 sequence (DNA): TGTGCCGGGATGCGAGGGTCCTACAATGAGCAGTTCTTC. Drawing the rest from reference TRBV7-9 and TRBJ2-1, the complete variable domain is DTGVSQNPRHKITKRGQNVTFRCDPISEHNRLYWYRQTLGQGPEFLTYFQNEAQLEKSRLLSDRFSAERPKGSFSTLEIQRTEQGDSAMYLCAGMRGSYNEQFFGPGTRLTVL.

This clone was seen more than once but under ten times. The V call is TRBV30, the J call TRBJ1-2; D not certain. Germline V lookup: CDR1 GTSNPN, CDR2 SVGIG (reference sequence). V gave up 3 bases and J gave up 1 base, with 18 bases separating them. The length of the CDR3 is 16 residues. CDR3 bases: TGTGCCTGGAGCGCTCATTTAGGGCAAAGTAACTATGGCTACACCTTC. This translates into CAWSAHLGQSNYGYTF. Full variable domain (remainder filled in from reference TRBV30 and TRBJ1-2): SQTIHQWPATLVQPVGSPLSLECTVEGTSNPNLYWYRQAAGRGLQLLFYSVGIGQISSEVPQNLSASRPQDRQFILSSKKLLLSDSGFYLCAWSAHLGQSNYGYTFGSGTRLTVV.

The chain has TRBV7-3 and TRBJ2-1; the match to TRBD1 covers 8 bases. This CDR3 contains 16 residues. CDR1 and CDR2 (germline): SGHTA, FQGTGA. The J segment lost 6 bases and the V segment lost 6 bases, leaving 13 bases of the junction unmatched. CDR3: CASRLHFGQGGNEQFF. In nucleotides, the CDR3 is TGTGCCAGCAGATTACACTTTGGACAGGGCGGCAATGAGCAGTTCTTC. Full variable domain (remainder filled in from reference TRBV7-3 and TRBJ2-1): GAGVSQTPSNKVTEKGKYVELRCDPISGHTALYWYRQSLGQGPEFLIYFQGTGAADDSGLPNDRFFAVRPEGSVSTLKIQRTERGDSAVYLCASRLHFGQGGNEQFFGPGTRLTVL.

This clone showed up just a few times. This sequence joins TRBV2 and TRBJ1-2; no clear D gene. The germline CDR1 and CDR2 sequences are SNHLY and FYNNEI. The CDR3 length is 14 residues. The V end was cut by 4 bases, the J end by 3 bases, with 12 bases between. This chain's CDR3 is CASSGPSTYYGYTF. CDR3 bases: TGTGCCAGCAGTGGGCCCTCAACCTACTATGGCTACACCTTC.

The sample holds a few counts of this clone. The chain uses TRBV5-4 and TRBJ2-5; 7 bases fit TRBD1. The J segment lost 1 base and the V segment lost 2 bases, leaving 2 bases of the junction unmatched. The CDR3 consists of 14 residues. Germline-derived CDR1 and CDR2 are SGHNT and YYREEE (reference sequence). DNA of the CDR3: TGTGCCAGCAGCTTACGGGACAGCCAAGAGACCCAGTACTTC. Its translation: CASSLRDSQETQYF.